A single sample gave rise to the 21 T cell receptor beta chains below, sequenced in a study of blood T cell repertoires in COVID-19. Using immunoSEQ multiplex PCR, the repertoire was profiled, and TCRdb retains in-frame clones only, with some absent. The table records a few hundred thousand clones, about 90% of them present only once. Sequencing was done on a sample of peripheral blood. These receptors originate from a man between 40 and 49 years old with acute or convalescent COVID-19.

The chain links TRBV28 to TRBJ1-2, with D possibly being TRBD1 (5 bases). Trimming stripped 10 bases from V and 7 bases from J, with 19 bases between. Germline CDR1 MDHEN, CDR2 SYDVKM. There are 13 residues in the CDR3. CDR3 bases: TGTGCCATCTCGGACGGGGGGGTTAGTGGCTACACCTTC. This codes for CAISDGGVSGYTF.

The chain recombines TRBV3-1 (or the pseudogene TRBV3-2) with TRBJ1-1; a weak D match, TRBD1 (5 bases). Germline V gene data show CDR1 as LGHDT and CDR2 as YNNKEL (reference sequence). This CDR3 contains 13 residues. The ends were cut back, 2 bases at V and 3 bases at J, with 7 bases in the middle. The CDR3 sequence is CASSQMGHTEAFF. The CDR3 DNA follows: TGTGCCAGCAGCCAAATGGGGCACACTGAAGCTTTCTTT.

This clone is a singleton in its sample. The chain joins TRBV2 to TRBJ1-1; D is possibly TRBD1 (6 bases). Trimming stripped 3 bases from V and 5 bases from J, with 25 bases between. CDR1 SNHLY and CDR2 FYNNEI come from the germline V gene. The CDR3 spans 18 residues. The CDR3: CASSEGTFQGSIGTEAFF. The CDR3 DNA follows: TGTGCCAGCAGTGAGGGCACATTCCAGGGGAGTATCGGAACTGAAGCTTTCTTT.

The J gene is TRBJ1-1, the V gene TRBV28, with 10 bases that match TRBD1. CDR1 and CDR2 (germline): MDHEN, SYDVKM. The CDR3 length is 17 residues. V gave up 6 bases and J gave up 3 bases; unmatched junction bases: 13. The CDR3 region is CASRAGTGDVRDTEAFF. Here the CDR3 DNA reads TGTGCCAGCAGGGCCGGGACAGGGGACGTTCGGGACACTGAAGCTTTCTTT.

Only one count was recorded for this clone. J is TRBJ2-1 and V is TRBV28; TRBD2 might be the D (5 bases). Germline V CDR1 and CDR2: MDHEN, SYDVKM. Trimming pared 5 bases from V and 9 bases from J, leaving 20 bases between. The CDR3 covers 15 residues. CDR3 region: CASSPDYRRWSEQFF. As DNA, the CDR3 is TGTGCCAGCAGTCCCGACTACCGTAGGTGGAGTGAGCAGTTCTTC.

The V call is TRBV10-3, the J call TRBJ1-2; 7 nucleotides align to TRBD1. With V trimmed by 4 bases and J by 8 bases, 10 bases remained unmatched. The CDR3 extends over 14 amino acids. Germline V gives CDR1 ENHRY, CDR2 SYGVKD. This CDR3 is CAISGQGESYGYTF. CDR3 nucleotide sequence: TGTGCCATCAGTGGACAGGGAGAATCATACGGCTACACCTTC.

This clone was recorded once. The V call is TRBV13, the J call TRBJ1-1; D not resolved. The V gene lost 2 bases and the J gene lost 2 bases, with 15 bases spanning the gap. The germline CDR1 and CDR2 sequences are PRHDT and FYEKMQ (reference sequence). CDR3 length: 16 amino acids. The CDR3 is CASSLPPRVQNTEAFF. The CDR3 DNA reads as TGTGCCAGCAGCTTACCCCCGAGGGTCCAAAACACTGAAGCTTTCTTT.

The CDR3: CASSSPGGAIGTEAFF. The CDR3 DNA sequence: TGTGCCAGCAGCTCACCGGGTGGGGCGATTGGAACTGAAGCTTTCTTT. The J gene is TRBJ1-1, the V gene TRBV7-6; possibly TRBD1 for D (5 bases). This CDR3 is built from 16 residues. The V gene lost 4 bases and the J gene lost 5 bases, with 20 bases spanning the gap. Per the germline V gene, CDR1 is SGHVS and CDR2 is FNYEAQ.

CDR3 bases: TGTGCCAGCATGCCACAGGGACGTGGAACTGAAGCTTTCTTT. Its translation is CASMPQGRGTEAFF. The chain joins TRBV7-9 to TRBJ1-1; D may be TRBD1 (6 bases). The germline CDR1 and CDR2 sequences are SEHNR and FQNEAQ (reference sequence). Trimming pared 7 bases from V and 5 bases from J, leaving 17 bases between. The CDR3 sequence is 14 residues long. The full variable domain, rest sourced from reference TRBV7-9 and TRBJ1-1, is DTGVSQNPRHKITKRGQNVTFRCDPISEHNRLYWYRQTLGQGPEFLTYFQNEAQLEKSRLLSDRFSAERPKGSFSTLEIQRTEQGDSAMYLCASMPQGRGTEAFFGQGTRLTVV.

The chain joins TRBV11-2 to TRBJ2-6; 7 bases are shared with TRBD1. V shed 5 bases, J shed 1 base, and the junction held 8 bases outside the gene matches. CDR3 length equals 17 residues. Germline lookup yields CDR1 SGHAT and CDR2 FQNNGV. CDR3 in amino acids: CASSEGTAPSGANVLTF. The CDR3 DNA sequence: TGTGCCAGCAGCGAAGGGACAGCCCCATCTGGGGCCAACGTCCTGACTTTC.

The chain couples TRBV27 to TRBJ1-4; 11 bases fit TRBD1. The CDR3 runs to 14 residues. J was trimmed by 14 bases and V by 2 bases; bases with no gene match: 7. Germline CDR1 reads MNHEY; CDR2 reads SMNVEV (reference sequence). The CDR3 DNA is TGTGCCAGCAGTTTAGGGACAGGGGGGGGACGGCTGTTTTTT. It encodes CASSLGTGGGRLFF.

The J gene is TRBJ2-3, the V gene TRBV6-5; perhaps TRBD2 as D (5 bases). Trimming left V 5 bases short and J 4 bases short, with 16 bases between. The CDR3 runs to 15 residues. Per germline, CDR1 MNHEY and CDR2 SVGAGI. CDR3 sequence reads: CASSRTLRGADTQYF. In DNA form, the CDR3 reads TGTGCCAGCAGTCGGACTCTTCGAGGCGCAGATACGCAGTATTTT.

The chain carries TRBV4-1 and TRBJ1-6, with 7 bases matching TRBD1. Losses at the gene ends were 2 bases for V and 5 bases for J; bases not matched to a gene: 6. Germline-derived CDR1 and CDR2 are MGHRA and YSYEKL. The CDR3 extends over 16 amino acids. CDR3 in amino acids: CASSQLTGTDNSPLHF. The CDR3 DNA reads TGCGCCAGCAGCCAACTGACAGGGACCGATAATTCACCCCTCCACTTT.

This clone was detected once. The chain uses TRBV28 and TRBJ1-4, with 7 bases fitting TRBD1. The CDR3 has 13 amino acids. The germline V gene encodes CDR1 MDHEN and CDR2 SYDVKM. With 7 bases clipped from V and 6 bases from J, the junction kept 5 bases outside the gene matches. The CDR3 reads CASTGTEDEKLFF. The CDR3 region has the DNA TGTGCCAGCACCGGGACAGAAGATGAAAAACTGTTTTTT.

The chain is built from TRBV4-3 and TRBJ2-7, with a weak D call TRBD1 (5 bases). Germline V gene data show CDR1 as LGHNA and CDR2 as YSLEER. Trimming pared 1 base from V and 0 bases from J, leaving 16 bases between. The CDR3 is 17 residues long. The CDR3 coding sequence is TGCGCCAGCAGCCAAGTTTGGCAGGGTATCGCCTCCTACGAGCAGTACTTC. Protein sequence: CASSQVWQGIASYEQYF.

This chain joins TRBV4-1 and TRBJ2-7; 8 positions agree with TRBD1. Germline CDR1 MGHRA, CDR2 YSYEKL. The CDR3 consists of 14 residues. Trimming at V came to 3 bases and at J to 5 bases, leaving 6 bases not matched to a gene. The CDR3 coding sequence is TGCGCCAGCAGCCAGGTACAGGGGGTAGACGAGCAGTACTTC. Translated: CASSQVQGVDEQYF.

This clone was counted a single time. The V gene is TRBV9, the J gene TRBJ2-3; D ambiguous. The V gene lost 3 bases and the J gene lost 6 bases, with 8 bases spanning the gap. Germline V CDR1 and CDR2: SGDLS, YYNGEE. The length of the CDR3 is 12 residues. The CDR3 loop reads CASSARYDTQYF. The CDR3 DNA sequence: TGTGCCAGCAGCGCCCGCTACGATACGCAGTATTTT.

This clone was counted a single time. This chain uses TRBV19 with TRBJ1-5; D possibly corresponds to TRBD1 (6 bases). Germline V gene data show CDR1 as LNHDA and CDR2 as SQIVND (reference sequence). The CDR3 extends over 15 amino acids. Deletions cut 6 bases from V and 0 bases from J, with 12 bases between. CDR3 sequence (DNA): TGTGCCAGTAGGAGGCAGGGACATAGCAATCAGCCCCAGCATTTT. As protein: CASRRQGHSNQPQHF.

This chain uses TRBV6-5 with TRBJ1-2; possibly TRBD1 for D (6 bases). Trimming pared 5 bases from V and 4 bases from J, leaving 14 bases between. The CDR3 length is 14 residues. Per germline, CDR1 MNHEY and CDR2 SVGAGI. CDR3 protein: CASSPTGIVYGYTF. DNA of the CDR3: TGTGCCAGCAGTCCAACAGGGATAGTCTATGGCTACACCTTC.

The gene calls are TRBV7-9 and TRBJ1-4; 10 positions agree with TRBD1. J was trimmed by 6 bases and V by 6 bases; bases with no gene match: 10. Germline assignment: CDR1 SEHNR and CDR2 FQNEAQ (reference sequence). The CDR3 covers 16 residues. Written as DNA, the CDR3 is TGTGCCAGCAGTTATGGAATAGGACAGGGGGATGAAAAACTGTTTTTT. Protein product: CASSYGIGQGDEKLFF.

This clone was recorded a few times. The chain carries TRBV9 and TRBJ1-1, with D perhaps TRBD1 (5 bases). With 4 bases removed from V and 0 bases from J, the gap between germline ends came to 7 bases. This CDR3 has 13 amino acids. Germline V gene lookup returns CDR1 SGDLS and CDR2 YYNGEE. The CDR3 DNA follows: TGTGCCAGCAGCCCGGACATGAACACTGAAGCTTTCTTT. Translating it yields CASSPDMNTEAFF.